This TCR beta chain came from a study of T cell clonality in common variable immunodeficiency. This clone was counted at least ten times. With the read ending 3 residues before the CDR3 end, the germline J gene is used to fill in that end. TCRdb's table, derived via immunoSEQ multiplex PCR, lists solely in-frame clones and lacks some. Recorded here are 40,000 to 45,000 clones, none singletons. The V and J ends lost 4 bases and 0 bases respectively, with 10 bases between them. Germline V gene sequence: CDR1 SGDLS, CDR2 YYNGEE. CDR3 length: 14 residues. The chain is built from TRBV9 and TRBJ1-1; D possibly corresponds to TRBD1 (5 bases). Sample: peripheral blood mononuclear cells. This clonotype was obtained from a person aged 18 to 70 in good health. The CDR3 protein is CASSYDSMNTEAFF. CDR3 bases read: TGTGCCAGCAGCTACGACAGCATGAACACTGAA.